This is a list of T cell receptor beta chains from one sample in a study of regulatory T cells in long-lasting Graves disease. TCRdb re-called the multiplex PCR reads through MiXCR, storing one row per CDR3 protein. Seen here are about 220,000 distinct CDR3 sequences, roughly a fifth observed once, and the top ten hold about an eighth. This sample also appeared in a second study, on T cells in Graves' hyperthyroidism and ophthalmopathy.

Specimen: peripheral blood mononuclear cells (PBMCs), collected at new diagnosis, from a patient treated with antithyroid drugs. These receptors all come from a woman in her twenties or thirties with Graves disease. Both conserved end residues are part of each CDR3. Fields, in order: CDR3 protein, CDR3 DNA, J gene, V gene, clone size, D gene, CDR3 length. The D gene is left open where the match is weak. The size field is filled for only some rows; it gives once, few, many or a size class.

cdr3_aa: CASSLGGVASYEQYF
cdr3_nt: TGTGCCAGCAGTTTAGGAGGGGTCGCCTCCTACGAGCAGTACTTC
j_call: TRBJ2-7
v_call: TRBV27
clone_size: many
d_call: NA
cdr3_length: 15

cdr3_aa: CASSTSGGAEGETQYF
cdr3_nt: TGTGCCAGCTCAACTAGCGGGGGGGCCGAGGGAGAGACCCAGTACTTC
j_call: TRBJ2-5
v_call: TRBV9
clone_size: many
d_call: TRBD2
cdr3_length: 16

cdr3_aa: CASSPLKGPSGRHNEQFF
cdr3_nt: TGTGCCAGCAGCCCACTCAAGGGGCCTAGCGGGAGGCACAATGAGCAGTTCTTC
j_call: TRBJ2-1
v_call: TRBV11-2
clone_size: NA
d_call: TRBD2
cdr3_length: 18

cdr3_aa: CASSPLWDTEAFF
cdr3_nt: TGTGCCAGCAGCCCCCTTTGGGACACTGAAGCTTTCTTT
j_call: TRBJ1-1
v_call: TRBV7-2
clone_size: many
d_call: NA
cdr3_length: 13

cdr3_aa: CSARDVVGTTNTEAFF
cdr3_nt: TGCAGTGCTAGAGATGTCGTCGGGACAACGAACACTGAAGCTTTCTTT
j_call: TRBJ1-1
v_call: TRBV20-1
clone_size: many
d_call: NA
cdr3_length: 16

cdr3_aa: CASSLDPGPGNIQYF
cdr3_nt: TGTGCCAGCAGCCTTGACCCCGGACCGGGAAACATTCAGTACTTC
j_call: TRBJ2-4
v_call: TRBV28
clone_size: NA
d_call: NA
cdr3_length: 15

cdr3_aa: CASSERTGVQPQHF
cdr3_nt: TGTGCCAGCAGTGAACGGACAGGGGTTCAGCCCCAGCATTTT
j_call: TRBJ1-5
v_call: TRBV25-1
clone_size: many
d_call: TRBD1
cdr3_length: 14

cdr3_aa: CASSLVAGSTDTQYF
cdr3_nt: TGTGCCAGCAGTTTAGTTGCGGGGAGCACAGATACGCAGTATTTT
j_call: TRBJ2-3
v_call: TRBV12-3/TRBV12-4
clone_size: many
d_call: NA
cdr3_length: 15

cdr3_aa: CSAWRGETGETQYF
cdr3_nt: TGCAGTGCTTGGCGGGGGGAGACGGGAGAGACCCAGTACTTC
j_call: TRBJ2-5
v_call: TRBV20-1
clone_size: few
d_call: TRBD2
cdr3_length: 14

cdr3_aa: CSATPGLAGSPYEQYF
cdr3_nt: TGCAGTGCTACCCCGGGACTAGCGGGATCTCCGTACGAGCAGTACTTC
j_call: TRBJ2-7
v_call: TRBV20-1
clone_size: NA
d_call: TRBD2
cdr3_length: 16

cdr3_aa: CSASEGAGYGYTF
cdr3_nt: TGCAGTGCTAGTGAGGGGGCTGGGTATGGCTACACCTTC
j_call: TRBJ1-2
v_call: TRBV20-1
clone_size: many
d_call: TRBD1
cdr3_length: 13

cdr3_aa: CAKSERSLPDTQYF
cdr3_nt: TGTGCCAAATCGGAGAGGAGTCTTCCAGATACGCAGTATTTT
j_call: TRBJ2-3
v_call: TRBV2
clone_size: many
d_call: NA
cdr3_length: 14

cdr3_aa: CASSHTGTSTYEQYF
cdr3_nt: TGTGCCAGCAGCCATACCGGGACTTCAACCTACGAGCAGTACTTC
j_call: TRBJ2-7
v_call: TRBV3-1
clone_size: many
d_call: NA
cdr3_length: 15

cdr3_aa: CSAVTSGTEEDEQFF
cdr3_nt: TGCAGTGCCGTGACTAGCGGGACTGAGGAGGATGAGCAGTTCTTC
j_call: TRBJ2-1
v_call: TRBV20-1
clone_size: NA
d_call: TRBD2
cdr3_length: 15

cdr3_aa: CASSYGTGGGSPNEQYF
cdr3_nt: TGCGCCAGCAGCTACGGGACAGGGGGCGGGAGTCCCAACGAGCAGTACTTC
j_call: TRBJ2-7
v_call: TRBV5-1
clone_size: few
d_call: TRBD1
cdr3_length: 17

cdr3_aa: CASSLKLRAGKGYNEQFF
cdr3_nt: TGTGCCAGCAGCTTAAAATTAAGGGCAGGGAAAGGCTACAATGAGCAGTTCTTC
j_call: TRBJ2-1
v_call: TRBV7-8
clone_size: many
d_call: NA
cdr3_length: 18

cdr3_aa: CASSTGGRTQYF
cdr3_nt: TGTGCCAGCAGCACAGGGGGAAGGACGCAGTATTTT
j_call: TRBJ2-3
v_call: TRBV12-3/TRBV12-4
clone_size: NA
d_call: TRBD1
cdr3_length: 12

cdr3_aa: CASSQVGSGPTDTQYF
cdr3_nt: TGTGCCAGCAGCCAAGTGGGTAGCGGCCCCACAGATACGCAGTATTTT
j_call: TRBJ2-3
v_call: TRBV3-1
clone_size: many
d_call: NA
cdr3_length: 16

cdr3_aa: CASSRQGGFSYEQYF
cdr3_nt: TGTGCCAGCAGCCGACAGGGGGGTTTCTCCTACGAGCAGTACTTC
j_call: TRBJ2-7
v_call: TRBV14
clone_size: many
d_call: TRBD1
cdr3_length: 15

cdr3_aa: CASSLGPQAYEQYF
cdr3_nt: TGTGCCAGCAGCTTAGGTCCCCAAGCCTACGAGCAGTACTTC
j_call: TRBJ2-7
v_call: TRBV7-2
clone_size: NA
d_call: NA
cdr3_length: 14

cdr3_aa: CASSPMQRGDPWITGELFF
cdr3_nt: TGTGCCAGCAGCCCGATGCAAAGGGGGGACCCATGGATAACCGGGGAGCTGTTTTTT
j_call: TRBJ2-2
v_call: TRBV11-2
clone_size: many
d_call: NA
cdr3_length: 19

cdr3_aa: CAWSELGQLSYEQYF
cdr3_nt: TGTGCCTGGAGTGAGCTAGGGCAGCTCTCCTACGAGCAGTACTTC
j_call: TRBJ2-7
v_call: TRBV30
clone_size: many
d_call: NA
cdr3_length: 15

cdr3_aa: CASSEARQSGANVLTF
cdr3_nt: TGTGCCAGCAGTGAAGCCAGACAGTCTGGGGCCAACGTCCTGACTTTC
j_call: TRBJ2-6
v_call: TRBV2
clone_size: many
d_call: NA
cdr3_length: 16

cdr3_aa: CATSRDNRGGSPLHF
cdr3_nt: TGTGCCACCAGCAGAGATAACAGGGGCGGATCACCCCTCCACTTT
j_call: TRBJ1-6
v_call: TRBV15
clone_size: NA
d_call: TRBD1
cdr3_length: 15

cdr3_aa: CASSTWTTAGRTDTQYF
cdr3_nt: TGTGCCAGCAGCACCTGGACAACAGCGGGACGCACAGATACGCAGTATTTT
j_call: TRBJ2-3
v_call: TRBV7-8
clone_size: few
d_call: TRBD2
cdr3_length: 17

cdr3_aa: CASSSRTGDNSPLHF
cdr3_nt: TGTGCCAGCAGTTCGCGGACAGGGGATAATTCACCCCTCCACTTT
j_call: TRBJ1-6
v_call: TRBV7-6
clone_size: many
d_call: TRBD1
cdr3_length: 15

cdr3_aa: CASSPTPTGVYNQPQHF
cdr3_nt: TGTGCCAGCTCACCAACGCCGACAGGGGTTTACAATCAGCCCCAGCATTTT
j_call: TRBJ1-5
v_call: TRBV18
clone_size: many
d_call: TRBD1
cdr3_length: 17

cdr3_aa: CSARPGRSFNYGYTF
cdr3_nt: TGCAGTGCTAGACCGGGACGGTCATTTAACTATGGCTACACCTTC
j_call: TRBJ1-2
v_call: TRBV20-1
clone_size: many
d_call: NA
cdr3_length: 15

cdr3_aa: CSASTGAGSNQPQHF
cdr3_nt: TGCAGTGCTTCTACAGGGGCGGGGAGCAATCAGCCCCAGCATTTT
j_call: TRBJ1-5
v_call: TRBV20-1
clone_size: many
d_call: TRBD1
cdr3_length: 15

cdr3_aa: CASSLVSQQGYEQYF
cdr3_nt: TGCGCCAGCAGCTTGGTCTCCCAACAGGGCTACGAGCAGTACTTC
j_call: TRBJ2-7
v_call: TRBV5-1
clone_size: NA
d_call: NA
cdr3_length: 15

cdr3_aa: CASSSLAGGYNEQFF
cdr3_nt: TGTGCCAGCAGTTCACTAGCGGGGGGCTACAATGAGCAGTTCTTC
j_call: TRBJ2-1
v_call: TRBV27
clone_size: NA
d_call: TRBD2
cdr3_length: 15

cdr3_aa: CASSQGTVSEAFF
cdr3_nt: TGTGCCAGCAGTCAGGGGACAGTCTCTGAAGCTTTCTTT
j_call: TRBJ1-1
v_call: TRBV6-1
clone_size: many
d_call: TRBD1
cdr3_length: 13

cdr3_aa: CARPHGTSGTYNEQFF
cdr3_nt: TGTGCCAGACCCCACGGGACTAGCGGGACATACAATGAGCAGTTCTTC
j_call: TRBJ2-1
v_call: TRBV2
clone_size: NA
d_call: TRBD2
cdr3_length: 16

cdr3_aa: CASSGLQGLTYEQYF
cdr3_nt: TGTGCCAGCAGTGGCCTCCAGGGGTTGACCTACGAGCAGTACTTC
j_call: TRBJ2-7
v_call: TRBV2
clone_size: many
d_call: NA
cdr3_length: 15

cdr3_aa: CATSRARGIDTQYF
cdr3_nt: TGTGCCACCAGCAGAGCCAGGGGAATCGATACGCAGTATTTT
j_call: TRBJ2-3
v_call: TRBV15
clone_size: few
d_call: NA
cdr3_length: 14

cdr3_aa: CASRRTSTLPTGTDTQYF
cdr3_nt: TGTGCCAGTAGGCGTACAAGTACCCTACCTACCGGCACAGATACGCAGTATTTT
j_call: TRBJ2-3
v_call: TRBV19
clone_size: many
d_call: NA
cdr3_length: 18

cdr3_aa: CAWSHTVLARTDTQYF
cdr3_nt: TGTGCTTGGAGTCATACGGTACTAGCGCGCACAGATACGCAGTATTTT
j_call: TRBJ2-3
v_call: TRBV30
clone_size: NA
d_call: TRBD2
cdr3_length: 16

cdr3_aa: CASSDLADKISTDTQYF
cdr3_nt: TGCGCCAGCAGTGACCTAGCGGATAAAATTAGCACAGATACGCAGTATTTT
j_call: TRBJ2-3
v_call: TRBV10-2
clone_size: many
d_call: TRBD2
cdr3_length: 17

cdr3_aa: CASSQGWLVGNEQFF
cdr3_nt: TGTGCCAGCAGCCAGGGGTGGCTAGTTGGCAATGAGCAGTTCTTC
j_call: TRBJ2-1
v_call: TRBV7-2
clone_size: NA
d_call: NA
cdr3_length: 15

cdr3_aa: CSAVDSGRIYEQYF
cdr3_nt: TGCAGTGCAGTCGATAGCGGGAGAATCTACGAGCAGTACTTC
j_call: TRBJ2-7
v_call: TRBV20-1
clone_size: many
d_call: TRBD2
cdr3_length: 14

cdr3_aa: CSDASHFQSNTGELFF
cdr3_nt: TGCAGTGACGCAAGTCACTTTCAATCGAACACCGGGGAGCTGTTTTTT
j_call: TRBJ2-2
v_call: TRBV20-1
clone_size: NA
d_call: NA
cdr3_length: 16

cdr3_aa: CAIGGGGDTEAFF
cdr3_nt: TGTGCCATCGGGGGGGGGGGGGACACTGAAGCTTTCTTT
j_call: TRBJ1-1
v_call: TRBV10-3
clone_size: NA
d_call: NA
cdr3_length: 13

cdr3_aa: CASSGGRTGELFF
cdr3_nt: TGTGCCAGCAGCGGCGGACGGACCGGGGAGCTGTTTTTT
j_call: TRBJ2-2
v_call: TRBV6-1
clone_size: many
d_call: NA
cdr3_length: 13

cdr3_aa: CASSFLLTGRVTGELFF
cdr3_nt: TGTGCCAGCAGTTTCCTCCTGACAGGGCGGGTCACCGGGGAGCTGTTTTTT
j_call: TRBJ2-2
v_call: TRBV27
clone_size: many
d_call: TRBD1
cdr3_length: 17

cdr3_aa: CASSYSSAVAEAFF
cdr3_nt: TGTGCCAGCAGTTACTCTTCGGCAGTGGCTGAAGCTTTCTTT
j_call: TRBJ1-1
v_call: TRBV6-5
clone_size: NA
d_call: NA
cdr3_length: 14